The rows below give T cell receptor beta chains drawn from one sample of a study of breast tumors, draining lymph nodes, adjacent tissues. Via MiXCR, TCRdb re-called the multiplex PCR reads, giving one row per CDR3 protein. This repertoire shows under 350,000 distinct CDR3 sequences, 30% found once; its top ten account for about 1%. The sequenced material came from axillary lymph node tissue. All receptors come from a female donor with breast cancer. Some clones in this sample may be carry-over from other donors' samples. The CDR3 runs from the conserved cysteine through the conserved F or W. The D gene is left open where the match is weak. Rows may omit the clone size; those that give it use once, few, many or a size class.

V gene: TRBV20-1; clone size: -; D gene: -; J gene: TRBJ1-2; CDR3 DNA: TGCAGTGCTACTAGTGGGGTTGGCATCGACTATGGCTACACCTTC; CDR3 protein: CSATSGVGIDYGYTF
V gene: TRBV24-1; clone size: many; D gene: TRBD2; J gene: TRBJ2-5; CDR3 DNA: TGTGCCACCAGTGATTCGCCCGGGACTAGCGGGGGAGAGACCCAGTACTTC; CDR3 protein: CATSDSPGTSGGETQYF
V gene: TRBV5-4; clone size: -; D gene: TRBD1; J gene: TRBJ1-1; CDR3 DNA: TGTGCCAGCAGCCTACGACAGGGCCTTGAAGCTTTCTTT; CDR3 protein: CASSLRQGLEAFF
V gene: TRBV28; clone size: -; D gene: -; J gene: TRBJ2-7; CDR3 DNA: TGTGCCAGCAGGAGACCCCGCGGGGGCTCCCACGAGCAGTACTTC; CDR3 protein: CASRRPRGGSHEQYF
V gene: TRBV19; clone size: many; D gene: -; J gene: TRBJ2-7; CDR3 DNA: TGTGCCAGTAGTCCCGGTCCCCCAAGCTCCTACGAGCAGTACTTC; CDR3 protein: CASSPGPPSSYEQYF
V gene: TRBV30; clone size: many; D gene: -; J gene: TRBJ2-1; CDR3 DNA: TGTGCCTGGGGGTCACAAGCCCACAATGAGCAGTTCTTC; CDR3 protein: CAWGSQAHNEQFF
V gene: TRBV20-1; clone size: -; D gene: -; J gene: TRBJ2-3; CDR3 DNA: TGCAGTGCCCCTCAACCAGCGCAGAGCACAGATGCGCAGTATTTT; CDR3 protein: CSAPQPAQSTDAQYF
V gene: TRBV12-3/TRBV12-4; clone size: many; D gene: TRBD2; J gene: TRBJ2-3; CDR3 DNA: TGTGCCAGCAGTTGGTCTAGCGGGCACGGTAATACGCAGTATTTT; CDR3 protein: CASSWSSGHGNTQYF
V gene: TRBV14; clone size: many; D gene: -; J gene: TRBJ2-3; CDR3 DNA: TGTGCCAGCAGCCAAGGAGTCTATGCAAGTACAGATACGCAGTATTTT; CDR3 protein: CASSQGVYASTDTQYF
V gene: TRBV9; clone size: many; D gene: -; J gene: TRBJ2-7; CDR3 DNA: TGTGCCAGCAGCGTAGGTCCCGCCTACGAGCAGTACTTC; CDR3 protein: CASSVGPAYEQYF
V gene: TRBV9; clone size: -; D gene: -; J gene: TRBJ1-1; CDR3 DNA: TGTGCCAGCAGCGCAGACAGTAACACTGAAGCTTTCTTT; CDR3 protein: CASSADSNTEAFF
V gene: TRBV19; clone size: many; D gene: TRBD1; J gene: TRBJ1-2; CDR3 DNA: TGTGCCAGTACCCCCGGGACAGGGGGGTTTGGCTACACCTTC; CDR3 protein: CASTPGTGGFGYTF
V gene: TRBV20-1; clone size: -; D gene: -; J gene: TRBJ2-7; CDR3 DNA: TGCAGTCCTAGAGATAGGGGATCTAGCGCGAGGTCGTACGAGCAGTACTTC; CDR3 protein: CSPRDRGSSARSYEQYF
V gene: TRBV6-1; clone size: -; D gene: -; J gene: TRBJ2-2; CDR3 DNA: TGTGCCAGCAGCCCGCGCGGAACATACACCGGGGAGCTGTTTTTT; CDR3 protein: CASSPRGTYTGELFF
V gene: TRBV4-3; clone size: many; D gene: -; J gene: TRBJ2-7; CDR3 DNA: TGCGCCAGCAGCCCGACTAGGGACCTCTTCCCCTACGAGCAGTACTTC; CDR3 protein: CASSPTRDLFPYEQYF
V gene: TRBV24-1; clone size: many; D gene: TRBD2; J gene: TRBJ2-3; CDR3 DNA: TGTGCCACCAGCACTCTAGCGGGAGGCACAGATACGCAGTATTTT; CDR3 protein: CATSTLAGGTDTQYF
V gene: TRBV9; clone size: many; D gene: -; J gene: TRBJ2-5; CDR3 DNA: TGTGCCAGCAGCGTAGCCCCTAGCTCAGAGACCCAGTCCTTC; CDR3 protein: CASSVAPSSETQSF
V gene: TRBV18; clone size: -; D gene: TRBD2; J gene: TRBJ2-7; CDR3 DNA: TGTGCCAGCTCCCTAACTAGCGGGAGTGGTTACGAGCAGTACTTC; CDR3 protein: CASSLTSGSGYEQYF
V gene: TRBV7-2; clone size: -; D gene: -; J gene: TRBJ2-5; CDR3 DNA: TGTGCCAGCAGATCTAGGGTCAACTTTTTAGGGACCGGGGAGACCCAGTACTTC; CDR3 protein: CASRSRVNFLGTGETQYF
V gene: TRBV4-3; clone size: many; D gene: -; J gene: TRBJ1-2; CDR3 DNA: TGCGCCAGCAGCCAAATGGGGACCAACAGAGGGAACTATGGCTACACCTTC; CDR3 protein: CASSQMGTNRGNYGYTF
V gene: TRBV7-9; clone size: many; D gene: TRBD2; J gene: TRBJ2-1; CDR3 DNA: TGTGCCAGCAGCTCACCGGGACTAGTACCCAATGAGCAGTTCTTC; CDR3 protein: CASSSPGLVPNEQFF
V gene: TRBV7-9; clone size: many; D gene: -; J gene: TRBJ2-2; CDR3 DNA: TGTGCCAGCAGCTTAGCCTTGGCCTGGAACACCGGGGAGCTGTTTTTT; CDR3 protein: CASSLALAWNTGELFF
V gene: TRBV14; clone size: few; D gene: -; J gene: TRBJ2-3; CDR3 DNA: TGTGCCAGCTCACCTGATTTGGGCAGGGCGGAAGATACGCAGTATTTT; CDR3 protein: CASSPDLGRAEDTQYF
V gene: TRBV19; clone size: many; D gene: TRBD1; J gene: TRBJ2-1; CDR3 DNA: TGTGCCAGTAGTACGGACAGGGGCGATGAGCAGTTCTTC; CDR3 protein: CASSTDRGDEQFF
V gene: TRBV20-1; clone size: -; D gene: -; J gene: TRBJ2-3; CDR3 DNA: TGCAGTGCTAGAGACGCCGGGAGTAGCGCAGATACGCAGTATTTT; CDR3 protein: CSARDAGSSADTQYF
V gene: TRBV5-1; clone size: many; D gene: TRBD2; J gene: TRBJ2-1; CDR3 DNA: TGCGCCAGCAGCGATAGCGGGGGGGACAATGAGCAGTTCTTC; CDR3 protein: CASSDSGGDNEQFF
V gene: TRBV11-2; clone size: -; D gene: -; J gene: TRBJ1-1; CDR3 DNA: TGTGCCAGCAGCTTGGGGGCATCGGGGTGGGGCACTGAAGCTTTCTTT; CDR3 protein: CASSLGASGWGTEAFF
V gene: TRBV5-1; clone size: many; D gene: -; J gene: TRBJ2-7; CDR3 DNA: TGCGCCAGCAGCAGGGGCAGTTCGGTGGACGAGCAGTACTTC; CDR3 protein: CASSRGSSVDEQYF
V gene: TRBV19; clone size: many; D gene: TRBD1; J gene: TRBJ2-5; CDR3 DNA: TGTGCCAGTAGTACTCCCGCGGCAGGGGACAGGGAGACCCAGTACTTC; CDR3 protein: CASSTPAAGDRETQYF
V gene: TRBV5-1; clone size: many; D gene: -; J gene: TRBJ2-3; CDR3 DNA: TGCGCCAGCAGCTTGGAGGGGCGCACGAGCGGCACAGATACGCAGTATTTT; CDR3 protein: CASSLEGRTSGTDTQYF
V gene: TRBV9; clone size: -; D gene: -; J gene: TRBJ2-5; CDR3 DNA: TGTGCCAGCAGTCCCGGGGGTGCGTACGGAGAGACCCAGTACTTC; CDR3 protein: CASSPGGAYGETQYF
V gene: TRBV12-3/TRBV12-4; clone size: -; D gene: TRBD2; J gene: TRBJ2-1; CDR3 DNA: TGTGCCAGCACCAGGACTAGCGGGCGAAATGAGCAGTTCTTC; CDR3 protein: CASTRTSGRNEQFF
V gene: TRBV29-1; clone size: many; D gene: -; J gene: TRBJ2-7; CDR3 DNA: TGCAGCGTTGAAGATTATTCGCCGCAGGGTTACGAGCAGTACTTC; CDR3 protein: CSVEDYSPQGYEQYF
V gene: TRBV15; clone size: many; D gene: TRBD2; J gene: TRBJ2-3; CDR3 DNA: TGTGCCACCAGCAGCGATTACCTCTTAGCGGGAGATACGCAGTATTTT; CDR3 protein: CATSSDYLLAGDTQYF
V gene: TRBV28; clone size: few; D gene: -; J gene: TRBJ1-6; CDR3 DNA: TGTGCCAGCAGTTCTTTAGGCCGAGGGGATTCACCCCTCCACTTT; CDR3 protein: CASSSLGRGDSPLHF
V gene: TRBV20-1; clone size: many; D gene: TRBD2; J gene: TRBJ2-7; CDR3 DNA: TGCAGTGCTAGAGATCCTGGGACTAGCGGGAGATGGGGGCAGTACTTC; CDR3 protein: CSARDPGTSGRWGQYF
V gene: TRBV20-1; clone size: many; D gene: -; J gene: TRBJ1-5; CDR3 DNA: TGCAGTGCTAGAGGTACAGGGAGAGATAGCAATCAGCCCCAGCATTTT; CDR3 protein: CSARGTGRDSNQPQHF
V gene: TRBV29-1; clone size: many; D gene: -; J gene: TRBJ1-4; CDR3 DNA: TGCAGCGTTGAACGGGGGCAGGATGAAAAACTGTTTTTT; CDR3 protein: CSVERGQDEKLFF
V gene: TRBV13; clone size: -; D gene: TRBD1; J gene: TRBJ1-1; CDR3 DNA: TGTGCCGGCAGCATACAGACAGGGACGGACGAAGCTTTCTTT; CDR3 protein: CAGSIQTGTDEAFF
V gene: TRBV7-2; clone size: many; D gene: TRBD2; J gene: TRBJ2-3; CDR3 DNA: TGTGCCAGCAGGGGGACTAGCGGGAGAGATACGCAGTATTTT; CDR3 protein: CASRGTSGRDTQYF
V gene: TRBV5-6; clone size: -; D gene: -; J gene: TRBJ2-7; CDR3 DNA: TGTGCCGGCAGCTTGGTAGGATACGAGCAGTACTTC; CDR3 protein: CAGSLVGYEQYF
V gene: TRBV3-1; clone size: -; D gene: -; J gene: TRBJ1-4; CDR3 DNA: TGTGCCAGCAGCCCCAATATTGGGGAAAAACTGTTTTTT; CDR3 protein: CASSPNIGEKLFF
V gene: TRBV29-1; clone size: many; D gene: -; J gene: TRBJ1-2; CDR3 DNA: TGCAGCGTTGGGTCTGGGGCCGGTGGCTACACCTTC; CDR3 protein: CSVGSGAGGYTF
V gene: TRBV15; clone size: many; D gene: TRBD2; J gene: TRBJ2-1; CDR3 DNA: TGTGCCACCAGCAGAGTAAGAGGACTAGCGGACCCATACAATGAGCAGTTCTTC; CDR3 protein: CATSRVRGLADPYNEQFF
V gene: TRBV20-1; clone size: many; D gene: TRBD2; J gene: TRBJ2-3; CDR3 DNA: TGCAGTGCTAGCGGAGCGGGAGTAGATACGCAGTATTTT; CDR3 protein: CSASGAGVDTQYF
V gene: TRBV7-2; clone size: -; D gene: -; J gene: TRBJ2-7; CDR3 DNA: TGTGCCAGCAGCTTAGTATCTAACGCATCCTACGAGCAGCACTTC; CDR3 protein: CASSLVSNASYEQHF
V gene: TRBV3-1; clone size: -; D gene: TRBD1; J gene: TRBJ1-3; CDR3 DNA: TGTGCCAGCAGCCAGGGGGACAGTTCTGGAAACACCATATATTTT; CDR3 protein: CASSQGDSSGNTIYF
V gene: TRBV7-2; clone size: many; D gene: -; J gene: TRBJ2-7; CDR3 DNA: TGTGCCAGCAGTCCGGCTGCCGCTAGCTACGAGCAGTACTTC; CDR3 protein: CASSPAAASYEQYF
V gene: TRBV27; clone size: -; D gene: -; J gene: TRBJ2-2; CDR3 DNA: TGTGCCAGCAGCCGTCAGCCTCAGTTGTCGGTCGGGGAGCTGTTTTTT; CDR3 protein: CASSRQPQLSVGELFF
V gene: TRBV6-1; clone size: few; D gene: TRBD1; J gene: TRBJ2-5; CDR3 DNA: TGTGCCAGTAACTCAGGGGGTAGTGAGACCCAGTACTTC; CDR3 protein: CASNSGGSETQYF
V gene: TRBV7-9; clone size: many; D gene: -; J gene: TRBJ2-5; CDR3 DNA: TGTGCCAGCAGCCTCGATGGAGGATTGGAGACCCAGTACTTC; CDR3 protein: CASSLDGGLETQYF
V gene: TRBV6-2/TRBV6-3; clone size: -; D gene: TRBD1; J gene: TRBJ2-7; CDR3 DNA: TGTGCCAGCAGAGAACCGGGACAGACCTACGAGCAGTACTTC; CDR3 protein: CASREPGQTYEQYF
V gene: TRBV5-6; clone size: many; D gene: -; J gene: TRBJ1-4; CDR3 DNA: TGTGCCAGCAGCTTGTCGGTTAATGAAAAACTGTTTTTT; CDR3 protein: CASSLSVNEKLFF
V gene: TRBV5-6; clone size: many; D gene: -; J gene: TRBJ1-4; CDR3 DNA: TGTGCCAGCAGCTTGGCAGGAGGTGAAAAACTGTTTTTT; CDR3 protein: CASSLAGGEKLFF
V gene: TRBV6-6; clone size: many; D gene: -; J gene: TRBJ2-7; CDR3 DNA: TGTGCCAGCAGTTCTGCCTTATACGAGCAGTACTTC; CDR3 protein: CASSSALYEQYF
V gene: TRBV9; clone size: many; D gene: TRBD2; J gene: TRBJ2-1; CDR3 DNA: TGTGCCAGCAGTCCGACTAGCGGGATGCCCGATGAGCAGTTCTTC; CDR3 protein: CASSPTSGMPDEQFF
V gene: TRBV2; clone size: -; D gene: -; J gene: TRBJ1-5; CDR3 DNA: TGTGCCAGCAGTCCCGTAGACGCGGGTCAGCCCCAGCATTTT; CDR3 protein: CASSPVDAGQPQHF